Given below is one T cell receptor beta chain in context. Its recognized antigen is unknown. No per-base quality is available; no much larger clone lies one base away. Genomic DNA was extracted from sorted cells for sequencing of the TCRbeta CDR3 region. The immunoSEQ Assay was used for sequencing of TCRbeta CDR3 regions. TCRdb retrieved this table from immuneACCESS and kept in-frame rearrangements only. Not all clones are present; in checked studies, unresolved V genes account for under half, and no reason is known for the remainder. Present in this sample are 55,000 to 75,000 clones, around four fifths of which were seen just once. Under 6% of the sample belongs to the ten largest clones. The sample is drawn from a study of OX40 agonist ivuxolimab in advanced cancers. About the full investigation: The costimulatory receptor OX40 (CD134) was targeted by ivuxolimab, a fully human IgG2 agonistic monoclonal antibody. Intravenous ivuxolimab was administered to patients every 2 weeks at six dose levels: 0.01, 0.1, 0.3, 1.5, 3 and 10 mg/kg. Of the approximately 50 patients in dose escalation, 19 had hepatocellular carcinoma, around 15 had melanoma, 9 had renal cell carcinoma and 9 had head and neck cancer. In the dose-escalation cohort, roughly 80% of patients were male, and the mean age was approximately 60 years, with a range of roughly 23 to 85. Patients were allowed to have had prior anti-PD-1, anti-PD-L1 or anti-CTLA-4 therapy, and roughly two fifths of the dose-escalation patients had been treated with checkpoint inhibitors. Three dose-escalation patients achieved partial responses, one with hepatocellular carcinoma and two with cutaneous melanoma. Peripheral TCRbeta sequencing was intended to test whether TCR sequence diversity was altered and clonal T-cell expansion was caused by ivuxolimab. The paper reports the monotherapy dose-escalation portion (N of about 52 patients) of the phase I ivuxolimab trial. Summary of the overall study and its limitations: In the 0.1-3.0 mg/kg groups, partial responders had among the lowest normalized peripheral clonal expansion, particularly in CD8+ T cells. After ivuxolimab, more expanded clones were found on average in CD8+ T cells than in CD4+ T cells. At doses of 0.1 to 3.0 mg/kg, clonal expansion of both CD4+ and CD8+ T cells in blood was seen between baseline and week 6. Low levels of normalized T-cell clonal expansion were also seen in some patients who did not respond. The antigen specificity of the clonally expanded peripheral T cells was not determined.

CDR3 length: 14 amino acids, cysteine to phenylalanine. The only DNA kept is the CDR3, 42 bases in frame from the first base. Looking up the germline V gene yields CDR1 SGDLS and CDR2 YYNGEE. Trimming removed 0 bases from V and 5 bases from J, leaving 11 bases between the germline ends. The trial excluded patients who had a history of autoimmune disease or were on systemic immunosuppression. Peripheral blood for TCR sequencing was collected from all dose cohorts at baseline, on cycle 4 day 1, and on cycle 7 day 1. The samples were taken from a phase I, first-in-human, multicenter, open-label dose-escalation trial of ivuxolimab. Adults with locally advanced or metastatic melanoma, renal cell carcinoma, hepatocellular carcinoma or head and neck squamous cell carcinoma were enrolled in the trial. Before TCR sequencing, CD4+ T cells and CD8+ T cells from peripheral blood were sorted into separate populations.

This chain joins TRBV9 to TRBJ2-5; the D region may be TRBD1 or TRBD2, each matching 6 bases equally. The source of this sequence is an adult with an advanced solid tumor such as melanoma, head and neck, liver or kidney cancer. Sequencing used CD4+ or CD8+ T cells sorted from blood, obtained in a trial of the OX40 agonist ivuxolimab. The DNA reads TGTGCCAGCAGCGTAGAGGGGGGCTGGGAGACCCAGTACTTC. This sequence encodes CASSVEGGWETQYF.